Listed here are 21 T cell receptor beta chains from one sample, sequenced in a study of T cell changes during pregnancy in multiple sclerosis. TCRdb's table, derived via immunoSEQ multiplex PCR, lists solely in-frame clones and lacks some. This sample has about 44,000 clones, with 85% to 95% found just once. The sample was peripheral blood. The receptors stem from a female donor with multiple sclerosis, enrolled in a pregnancy study.

The rearrangement links TRBV10-3 to TRBJ1-5; TRBD1 aligns across 8 bases. Per germline, CDR1 ENHRY and CDR2 SYGVKD. The CDR3 is 13 amino acids. The J segment lost 7 bases and the V segment lost 6 bases, leaving 5 bases of the junction unmatched. The CDR3 spells CAISEDREQPQHF. The CDR3, as DNA: TGTGCCATCAGCGAGGACAGGGAACAGCCCCAGCATTTT.

V gene TRBV5-4 combines with J gene TRBJ2-3, with 9 bases that match TRBD2. The CDR3 covers 15 residues. The germline CDR1 and CDR2 sequences are SGHNT and YYREEE (reference sequence). The J segment lost 4 bases and the V segment lost 3 bases, leaving 6 bases of the junction unmatched. This chain's CDR3 is CASSSGLAVPDTQYF. The DNA for the CDR3 is TGTGCCAGCAGCTCGGGACTAGCAGTCCCAGATACGCAGTATTTT. The full variable domain, its missing parts supplied by reference TRBV5-4 and TRBJ2-3, is ETGVTQSPTHLIKTRGQQVTLRCSSQSGHNTVSWYQQALGQGPQFIFQYYREEENGRGNFPPRFSGLQFPNYSSELNVNALELDDSALYLCASSSGLAVPDTQYFGPGTRLTVL.

This clone was seen a single time. The chain links TRBV7-9 to TRBJ1-2, with D possibly being TRBD1 (5 bases). This CDR3 is built from 13 residues. Germline-derived CDR1 and CDR2 are SEHNR and FQNEAQ (reference sequence). With 11 bases removed from V and 1 base from J, the gap between germline ends came to 14 bases. The CDR3 bases are TGTGCCGGACGGGGCGAAAATAACTATGGCTACACCTTC. This gives the protein CAGRGENNYGYTF.

The chain combines TRBV6-5 with TRBJ1-1; the match to TRBD1 covers 7 bases. J was trimmed by 1 base and V by 6 bases; bases with no gene match: 5. Germline V gives CDR1 MNHEY, CDR2 SVGAGI. This CDR3 region has 14 residues. The CDR3 DNA is TGTGCCAGCAGAAGGGGGCTCGAGAACACTGAAGCTTTCTTT. It is translated as CASRRGLENTEAFF.

V usage is TRBV19 and J usage is TRBJ2-7; 11 bases fit TRBD2. Germline CDR1 and CDR2: LNHDA and SQIVND (reference sequence). V dropped 3 bases and J dropped 5; count of bases not matched to a gene: 9. This CDR3 is 16 amino acids long. CDR3 sequence: CASSILPTSGKDEQYF. The CDR3 coding sequence is TGTGCCAGTAGTATCCTCCCGACTAGCGGGAAAGACGAGCAGTACTTC.

V gene TRBV6-1 combines with J gene TRBJ2-1, with D possibly being TRBD1 or TRBD2 (5 bases each). Germline CDR1 is MNHNS and CDR2 is SASEGT. V was shortened by 7 bases and J by 8 bases, with 21 bases between the two germline ends. The CDR3 sequence is 15 residues long. The CDR3 spells CASTNLEVGVYEQFF. In DNA form, the CDR3 reads TGTGCCAGCACCAATCTCGAGGTGGGGGTTTATGAGCAGTTCTTC.

This chain uses TRBV5-1 with TRBJ2-3, with TRBD1 as a possible D gene (5 bases). CDR1 is SGHRS, CDR2 YFSETQ, per germline. The CDR3 contains 14 residues. Deletions cut 0 bases from V and 6 bases from J, with 11 bases between. The CDR3 here is CASSLGPGLDTQYF. CDR3 nucleotide sequence: TGCGCCAGCAGCTTGGGGCCAGGGCTGGATACGCAGTATTTT.

Only one count was recorded for this clone. CDR3 DNA sequence: TGTGCCAGCAGCACAGGACAGGGTTGGGTCACCGGGGAGCTGTTTTTT. Its protein is CASSTGQGWVTGELFF. V gene TRBV11-2 combines with J gene TRBJ2-2, with 8 bases identical to TRBD1. V lost 5 bases to trimming and J lost 4 bases; unmatched junction nucleotides: 9. Germline CDR1 is SGHAT and CDR2 is FQNNGV. CDR3 length: 16 residues.

The chain is built from TRBV7-8 and TRBJ2-7, with TRBD1 matching over 7 bases. Trimming at V came to 1 base and at J to 1 base, leaving 4 bases not matched to a gene. Germline CDR1 is SGHVS and CDR2 is FQNEAQ. CDR3 size: 15 residues. CDR3 region: CASSLGGQESYEQYF. As DNA, the CDR3 is TGTGCCAGCAGCTTAGGTGGACAGGAGTCCTACGAGCAGTACTTC.

The chain couples TRBV28 to TRBJ1-2, with D tentatively TRBD1 (6 bases). V shed 1 base and J shed 6 bases, with 12 bases lying between them. CDR3 length equals 14 residues. The germline V gene has CDR1 MDHEN and CDR2 SYDVKM. The CDR3 region has the DNA TGTGCCAGCAGTTTATTTACAGGGTGGGATGGCTACACCTTC. Translated, it gives CASSLFTGWDGYTF.

The chain carries TRBV11-3 and TRBJ2-1; no firm D call. V was shortened by 1 base and J by 0 bases, with 7 bases between the two germline ends. The CDR3 is made up of 15 amino acids. Germline CDR1 reads SGHNT; CDR2 reads YENEEA. The CDR3 here is CASSLVSSSYNEQFF. The CDR3 coding sequence is TGTGCCAGCAGCTTAGTTAGCAGCTCCTACAATGAGCAGTTCTTC.

The chain is built from TRBV5-1 and TRBJ2-7; 12 bases agree with TRBD1. This CDR3 contains 15 residues. Unmatched junction bases numbered 7, after V lost 4 bases and J lost 5 bases. Looked up from germline, CDR1 is SGHRS and CDR2 is YFSETQ. CDR3 bases: TGCGCCAGCAGCCCGGGGACAGGGGGCGCGGACGAGCAGTACTTC. This sequence encodes CASSPGTGGADEQYF.

This clone was counted a single time. The rearrangement joins TRBV21-1 to TRBJ2-4; the table calls TRBD1, which could not be checked here. TRBV21-1 is a pseudogene locus. This CDR3 is built from 22 residues. CDR3 sequence reads: CASSNPWPNVDTGRLAKNIQYF. The CDR3 coding sequence is TGTGCCAGCAGCAACCCTTGGCCTAATGTTGACACAGGGAGACTAGCCAAAAACATTCAGTACTTC.

The rearrangement uses TRBV9 and TRBJ1-5; D gene uncertain. The CDR3 has 15 residues. V dropped 4 bases and J dropped 0 bases, with 11 bases sitting between them. Germline loops: CDR1 SGDLS, CDR2 YYNGEE. CDR3 in DNA: TGTGCCAGCAGCCTAGAACCCGGTAGCAATCAGCCCCAGCATTTT. This sequence encodes CASSLEPGSNQPQHF.

CDR3 sequence: CASSYTGPDTQYF. The CDR3, as DNA: TGTGCCAGCAGCTATACAGGGCCAGATACGCAGTATTTT. This chain links TRBV5-6 with TRBJ2-3, with D perhaps matching TRBD1 (6 bases). In germline, CDR1 is SGHDT, CDR2 YYEEEE. Trimming removed 3 bases at V and 4 bases at J, with 9 bases between. The CDR3 runs 13 residues.

The chain employs TRBV7-9 and TRBJ2-2, with D hard to call. Germline V gene sequence: CDR1 SEHNR, CDR2 FQNEAQ (reference sequence). The germline V and J ends were trimmed by 1 base and 5 bases, with 8 bases remaining between them. The CDR3 has 14 amino acids. In nucleotides, the CDR3 is TGTGCCAGCAGCTTAGAGTTGGATACCGGGGAGCTGTTTTTT. As protein: CASSLELDTGELFF. Together with reference TRBV7-9 and TRBJ2-2, the CDR3 gives the full variable domain: DTGVSQNPRHKITKRGQNVTFRCDPISEHNRLYWYRQTLGQGPEFLTYFQNEAQLEKSRLLSDRFSAERPKGSFSTLEIQRTEQGDSAMYLCASSLELDTGELFFGEGSRLTVL.

V usage is TRBV19 and J usage is TRBJ1-1; weak D call: TRBD1 (5 bases). Germline V gives CDR1 LNHDA, CDR2 SQIVND (reference sequence). This CDR3 is 13 amino acids long. V lost 10 bases and J 8 bases, leaving 20 bases between the germline ends. In nucleotides, the CDR3 is TGTGCCACGACCGAGGGGTTAGGGTACGAAGCTTTCTTT. The encoded protein is CATTEGLGYEAFF.

The V gene is TRBV11-2, the J gene TRBJ1-1; D is unresolved. V was cut by 1 base and J by 1 base, with 10 bases left in between. The CDR3 totals 15 residues. In germline, CDR1 is SGHAT, CDR2 FQNNGV. CDR3 region: CASSLGGRTNTEAFF. The CDR3 region has the DNA TGTGCCAGCAGCTTAGGAGGCAGGACGAACACTGAAGCTTTCTTT.

The J gene is TRBJ2-7, the V gene TRBV7-3; 14 bases fit TRBD2. V lost 1 base, J lost 7 bases, and 6 bases stayed unmatched. There are 16 residues in the CDR3. Germline V gene lookup returns CDR1 SGHTA and CDR2 FQGTGA. CDR3 in amino acids: CASSLRLAGGPDEQYF. The CDR3 DNA sequence: TGTGCCAGCAGCTTAAGACTAGCGGGAGGGCCTGATGAGCAGTACTTC.

Here the CDR3 DNA reads TGTGCCAGCACAAGACAGGTCGTTTGGAATCAGCCCCAGCATTTT. It translates to CASTRQVVWNQPQHF. The V call is TRBV6-5, the J call TRBJ1-5, with a tentative D call TRBD1 (6 bases). Germline-derived CDR1 and CDR2 are MNHEY and SVGAGI. This CDR3 is built from 15 residues. V was trimmed by 7 bases and J by 4 bases, leaving 17 bases between them.

The genes are TRBV30 and TRBJ1-2; D is unresolved. Per the germline V gene, CDR1 is GTSNPN and CDR2 is SVGIG (reference sequence). The CDR3 contains 13 residues. Trimming took off 5 bases at V and 1 base at J, with 11 bases between the two ends. DNA for the CDR3: TGTGCCTGGGACGTTTCGGGTAACTATGGCTACACCTTC. Protein: CAWDVSGNYGYTF. Full variable domain (outside the CDR3, taken from reference TRBV30 and TRBJ1-2): SQTIHQWPATLVQPVGSPLSLECTVEGTSNPNLYWYRQAAGRGLQLLFYSVGIGQISSEVPQNLSASRPQDRQFILSSKKLLLSDSGFYLCAWDVSGNYGYTFGSGTRLTVV.